These 31 T cell receptor beta chains share one sample of origin, sequenced in a study of blood T cell repertoires in COVID-19. Sequenced by immunoSEQ multiplex PCR; TCRdb stores in-frame clones only, minus some. The repertoire holds about 240,000 clones, roughly 80% seen once, with approximately 3.2% in the top ten. Sequencing used peripheral blood. Receptor source: a woman aged 18-29 years with acute or convalescent COVID-19.

The V gene is TRBV19, the J gene TRBJ2-1; D perhaps matches TRBD1 (6 bases). CDR3 length: 17 residues. V was cut by 6 bases and J by 9 bases, with 27 bases left in between. From germline, CDR1 is LNHDA and CDR2 SQIVND (reference sequence). The CDR3 region is CASSTGWGRQGKGEQFF. CDR3 bases: TGTGCCAGTAGCACCGGCTGGGGCCGGCAGGGGAAGGGTGAGCAGTTCTTC.

The chain couples TRBV28 to TRBJ1-6; D perhaps matches TRBD1 (5 bases). This CDR3 has 15 residues. Germline lookup yields CDR1 MDHEN and CDR2 SYDVKM. V was cut by 10 bases and J by 1 base, with 14 bases left in between. CDR3 sequence reads: CAIRGGGSYNSPLHF. CDR3 coding DNA: TGTGCCATCCGGGGCGGAGGGTCCTATAATTCACCCCTCCACTTT.

The CDR3 protein is CASRGTTDTQYF. The CDR3 DNA is TGTGCCAGCAGGGGGACTACAGATACGCAGTATTTT. The chain employs TRBV6-5 and TRBJ2-3; TRBD2 is a possible D gene (6 bases). The CDR3 totals 12 residues. Trimming shortened V by 6 bases and J by 3 bases, and 7 bases separated the two germline ends. In germline, CDR1 is MNHEY, CDR2 SVGAGI.

V is TRBV11-2 and J is TRBJ1-2, with D hard to call. CDR1 SGHAT and CDR2 FQNNGV come from the germline V gene. This CDR3 region has 14 residues. V dropped 9 bases and J dropped 1 base, with 15 bases sitting between them. CDR3 nucleotides: TGTGCCAGTGCCGAAGGAAACTATAACTATGGCTACACCTTC. Its protein is CASAEGNYNYGYTF.

J is TRBJ2-7 and V is TRBV30, with D maybe TRBD2 (6 bases). Germline assignment: CDR1 GTSNPN and CDR2 SVGIG (reference sequence). The CDR3 length is 13 residues. The germline V and J ends were trimmed by 2 bases and 3 bases, with 11 bases remaining between them. The CDR3 spells CAWSTGVVYEQYF. The CDR3, as DNA: TGTGCCTGGAGTACGGGAGTCGTCTACGAGCAGTACTTC.

This clone was seen a few times. The chain has TRBV4-1 and TRBJ2-5; a possible D gene is TRBD2 (6 bases). This CDR3 is built from 15 residues. Trimming left V 0 bases short and J 1 base short, with 9 bases between. Germline V lookup: CDR1 MGHRA, CDR2 YSYEKL. The CDR3 bases are TGCGCCAGCAGCCAAGATAGGACTACCCAAGAGACCCAGTACTTC. Its protein is CASSQDRTTQETQYF.

The genes are TRBV24-1 and TRBJ1-6; 7 nucleotides align to TRBD1. The CDR3 has 15 residues. Germline V CDR1 and CDR2: KGHDR, SFDVKD. Trimming at V came to 12 bases and at J to 0 bases, leaving 7 bases not matched to a gene. The CDR3 region is CAPRDSCSYNSPLHF. In nucleotides, the CDR3 is TGTGCCCCACGGGACAGTTGCTCCTATAATTCACCCCTCCACTTT.

This clone was picked up one time. The chain combines TRBV28 with TRBJ2-7; D is perhaps TRBD1 (6 bases). With 9 bases removed from V and 4 bases from J, the gap between germline ends came to 19 bases. The CDR3 contains 14 residues. The germline V gene encodes CDR1 MDHEN and CDR2 SYDVKM. CDR3 bases: TGTGCCAGTTTCCAGGGGTCGGGGCCGTACGAGCAGTACTTC. The encoded protein is CASFQGSGPYEQYF.

V and J are TRBV19 and TRBJ2-7; 8 nucleotides match TRBD2. CDR3 length: 13 amino acids. V lost 4 bases and J lost 2; bases outside the gene matches: 1. Germline lookup yields CDR1 LNHDA and CDR2 SQIVND (reference sequence). The CDR3 bases are TGTGCCAGTAGTACGGGACTAGCCTACGAGCAGTACTTC. Encoded protein: CASSTGLAYEQYF.

The V and J genes are TRBV7-2 and TRBJ2-6; 8 bases are shared with TRBD1. Germline lookup yields CDR1 SGHTA and CDR2 FQGNSA. CDR3 length: 17 amino acids. The trim removed 3 bases at V and 4 bases at J, leaving 8 bases unmatched. The CDR3 sequence: CASSFQGARKGANVLTF. DNA of the CDR3: TGTGCCAGCAGCTTCCAGGGGGCAAGAAAAGGGGCCAACGTCCTGACTTTC.

This chain uses TRBV24-1 with TRBJ1-4, with D tentatively TRBD1 (6 bases). Germline V gives CDR1 KGHDR, CDR2 SFDVKD. Trimming took 4 bases from V and 5 from J, leaving 10 bases between them. This CDR3 spans 14 amino acids. The CDR3 is CATSDPGQNEKLFF. The CDR3 DNA is TGTGCCACCAGTGACCCGGGACAAAATGAAAAACTGTTTTTT.

The rearrangement links TRBV4-1 to TRBJ1-1; tentatively, D is TRBD1 (5 bases). This CDR3 contains 16 residues. CDR1 is MGHRA and CDR2 is YSYEKL in the germline V gene. The V end was cut by 0 bases, the J end by 1 base, with 12 bases between. DNA for the CDR3: TGCGCCAGCAGCCAAGATGTGGGGCAAGGGAACACTGAAGCTTTCTTT. As protein: CASSQDVGQGNTEAFF.

This chain links TRBV11-2 with TRBJ1-2, with unresolved D. V lost 0 bases and J lost 4, with 12 bases in between. The length of the CDR3 is 15 residues. The germline V gene has CDR1 SGHAT and CDR2 FQNNGV. The CDR3 here is CASSLDTGNLYGYTF. Written as DNA, the CDR3 is TGTGCCAGCAGCTTAGATACCGGGAATCTCTATGGCTACACCTTC.

The chain is built from TRBV10-2 and TRBJ2-7; tentatively, D is TRBD1 (6 bases). Per germline, CDR1 WSHSY and CDR2 SAAADI. V gave up 3 bases and J gave up 2 bases, with 11 bases separating them. The CDR3 has 14 residues. CDR3 in amino acids: CASSDITGTYEQYF. CDR3 sequence (DNA): TGCGCCAGCAGTGATATAACAGGGACCTACGAGCAGTACTTC.

The J gene is TRBJ1-6, the V gene TRBV2, with 7 bases identical to TRBD1. The CDR3 sequence is 15 residues long. V trimming: 4 bases; J trimming: 9 bases; junction bases outside the gene matches: 9. Germline assignment: CDR1 SNHLY and CDR2 FYNNEI. CDR3 amino acids: CASSVYRGSSSPLHF. CDR3 nucleotide sequence: TGTGCCAGCAGTGTGTACAGGGGTTCTTCTTCACCCCTCCACTTT.

The CDR3 loop is CASRPGLAVTDTQYF. The CDR3 DNA reads TGTGCCAGCAGACCGGGACTAGCGGTTACAGATACGCAGTATTTT. This sequence joins TRBV7-2 and TRBJ2-3, with TRBD2 matching over 11 bases. Germline V gene lookup returns CDR1 SGHTA and CDR2 FQGNSA. V was pared by 6 bases and J by 3 bases, with 5 bases of the junction left unmatched. This CDR3 has 15 residues.

The V and J genes are TRBV5-6 and TRBJ1-5; weak D call: TRBD1 (5 bases). The CDR3 has 13 amino acids. CDR1 and CDR2 from the germline V gene are SGHDT and YYEEEE. Trimming cost V 6 bases and J 7 bases, with 14 bases left between them. CDR3 sequence: CASTTGTTQPQHF. The CDR3 DNA follows: TGTGCCAGCACCACGGGGACTACCCAGCCCCAGCATTTT.

The rearrangement links TRBV5-1 to TRBJ1-1, with D possibly matching TRBD1 (6 bases). The CDR3 contains 14 residues. V dropped 4 bases and J dropped 2 bases, with 12 bases sitting between them. The V gene's germline CDR1 is SGHRS and CDR2 YFSETQ. The CDR3: CASSPGTRNTEAFF. The CDR3 coding sequence is TGCGCCAGCAGCCCCGGGACAAGAAACACTGAAGCTTTCTTT.

V gene TRBV4-1 combines with J gene TRBJ2-7, with D perhaps matching TRBD1 (5 bases). The CDR3 covers 15 residues. The V gene's germline CDR1 is MGHRA and CDR2 YSYEKL. Trimming shortened V by 0 bases and J by 3 bases, and 12 bases separated the two germline ends. In nucleotides, the CDR3 is TGCGCCAGCAGCCAAGATCCAGGGCGTCTCTACGAGCAGTACTTC. It yields the protein CASSQDPGRLYEQYF.

J is TRBJ2-3 and V is TRBV5-1; TRBD2 aligns across 7 bases. The length of the CDR3 is 16 residues. The germline CDR1 and CDR2 sequences are SGHRS and YFSETQ. Trimming removed 2 bases from V and 1 base from J; junction bases left unmatched: 7. The CDR3 bases are TGCGCCAGCAGCTTTTCTCGCGGGAGAGGCACAGATACGCAGTATTTT. Amino acids: CASSFSRGRGTDTQYF.

This chain uses TRBV6-4 with TRBJ2-3, with 11 bases fitting TRBD2. From germline, CDR1 is MRHNA and CDR2 SNTAGT. This CDR3 has 18 residues. Trimming cost V 7 bases and J 0 bases; bases outside gene matches: 12. The CDR3 here is CASNKSWTSGRSTDTQYF. The CDR3 bases are TGTGCCAGCAACAAAAGCTGGACTAGCGGGCGAAGCACAGATACGCAGTATTTT.

This clone appeared once. The chain recombines TRBV4-1 with TRBJ1-1, with 7 bases that match TRBD1. V lost 3 bases, J lost 4 bases, and 5 bases stayed unmatched. Per germline, CDR1 MGHRA and CDR2 YSYEKL. The CDR3 is 14 residues long. CDR3 DNA: TGCGCCAGCAGCCAGGGGACAGCGACCACTGAAGCTTTCTTT. Amino acid sequence: CASSQGTATTEAFF.

This chain connects TRBV20-1 to TRBJ1-6; a possible D gene is TRBD1 (5 bases). V was cut by 3 bases and J by 9 bases, with 15 bases left in between. From germline, CDR1 is DFQATT and CDR2 SNEGSKA (reference sequence). The CDR3 runs to 14 residues. The CDR3, as DNA: TGCAGTGCTAGTGCCGGCAGGGAAATTTCACCCCTCCACTTT. It translates to CSASAGREISPLHF.

CDR3 residues: CASRAGSGSWYEQFF. In DNA form, the CDR3 reads TGTGCCAGCAGGGCAGGTAGCGGGAGTTGGTACGAGCAGTTCTTC. V usage is TRBV6-5 and J usage is TRBJ2-7, with TRBD2 matching over 9 bases. TRBJ2-1 matches the DNA end more closely, so the J call is doubtful. The CDR3 runs 15 residues. Germline V lookup: CDR1 MNHEY, CDR2 SVGAGI.

This clone has only one observation. The V gene is TRBV18, the J gene TRBJ2-7, with D perhaps TRBD2 (5 bases). This CDR3 spans 13 amino acids. The germline V and J ends were trimmed by 4 bases and 2 bases, with 9 bases remaining between them. Per germline, CDR1 KGHSH and CDR2 LQKENI. The chain's CDR3 is CASSLAGTYEQYF. The CDR3 nucleotides are TGTGCCAGCTCACTTGCGGGTACCTACGAGCAGTACTTC. The full variable domain, in which reference TRBV18 and TRBJ2-7 provide the parts outside the CDR3, is NAGVMQNPRHLVRRRGQEARLRCSPMKGHSHVYWYRQLPEEGLKFMVYLQKENIIDESGMPKERFSAEFPKEGPSILRIQQVVRGDSAAYFCASSLAGTYEQYFGPGTRLTVT.

The chain has TRBV11-2 and TRBJ1-1; 8 nucleotides match TRBD1. This CDR3 region has 16 residues. V trimming: 5 bases; J trimming: 3 bases; junction bases outside the gene matches: 11. Germline loops: CDR1 SGHAT, CDR2 FQNNGV. The CDR3 region is CASSPRQGIWDTEAFF. The CDR3 nucleotides read TGTGCCAGCAGCCCTCGACAGGGGATATGGGACACTGAAGCTTTCTTT.

The chain carries TRBV3-1 (or the pseudogene TRBV3-2) and TRBJ1-4; no clear D. V lost 4 bases to trimming and J lost 7 bases, with 7 bases between them. CDR3 length equals 12 residues. Germline V gives CDR1 LGHDT, CDR2 YNNKEL (reference sequence). The CDR3 nucleotides read TGTGCCAGCAGCCTTCGGGGTGAAAAACTGTTTTTT. It codes for CASSLRGEKLFF.

The chain couples TRBV3-1 (or the pseudogene TRBV3-2) to TRBJ2-1; the D gene is possibly TRBD2 (6 bases). Germline V CDR1 and CDR2: LGHDT, YNNKEL (reference sequence). V gave up 4 bases and J gave up 8 bases, with 18 bases separating them. The CDR3 contains 15 residues. CDR3 in amino acids: CASSPRDSDAHEQFF. As DNA, the CDR3 is TGTGCCAGCAGCCCCCGGGACTCAGACGCGCATGAGCAGTTCTTC.

This clone was counted only a few times. The V gene is TRBV7-9, the J gene TRBJ1-2; 8 bases are a match to TRBD1. The CDR3 extends over 13 amino acids. Germline V gene data show CDR1 as SEHNR and CDR2 as FQNEAQ (reference sequence). Unmatched junction bases numbered 4, after V lost 4 bases and J lost 6 bases. The CDR3 DNA follows: TGTGCCAGCAGCTCAGGGGGCTTTGATGGCTACACCTTC. This encodes CASSSGGFDGYTF.

This clone was found once. The CDR3 DNA reads TGCAGCGTTGACGGTAGGTCCGAGGCCTACAATGAGCAGTTCTTC. It specifies CSVDGRSEAYNEQFF. V usage is TRBV29-1 and J usage is TRBJ2-1; D ambiguous. The CDR3 has 15 residues. Germline V CDR1 and CDR2: SQVTM, ANQGSEA. V was shortened by 3 bases and J by 2 bases, with 14 bases between the two germline ends.

J is TRBJ2-3 and V is TRBV15, with 8 nucleotides matching TRBD2. V lost 2 bases to trimming and J lost 5 bases; unmatched junction nucleotides: 9. Germline V gene lookup returns CDR1 LNHNV and CDR2 YYDKDF (reference sequence). The CDR3 has 16 amino acids. The CDR3 DNA follows: TGTGCCACCAGCAGAAAGCGGGAGTACCAGGGAGATACGCAGTATTTT. Its translation is CATSRKREYQGDTQYF. The whole variable domain, remainder taken from reference TRBV15 and TRBJ2-3, is DAMVIQNPRYQVTQFGKPVTLSCSQTLNHNVMYWYQQKSSQAPKLLFHYYDKDFNNEADTPDNFQSRRPNTSFCFLDIRSPGLGDTAMYLCATSRKREYQGDTQYFGPGTRLTVL.